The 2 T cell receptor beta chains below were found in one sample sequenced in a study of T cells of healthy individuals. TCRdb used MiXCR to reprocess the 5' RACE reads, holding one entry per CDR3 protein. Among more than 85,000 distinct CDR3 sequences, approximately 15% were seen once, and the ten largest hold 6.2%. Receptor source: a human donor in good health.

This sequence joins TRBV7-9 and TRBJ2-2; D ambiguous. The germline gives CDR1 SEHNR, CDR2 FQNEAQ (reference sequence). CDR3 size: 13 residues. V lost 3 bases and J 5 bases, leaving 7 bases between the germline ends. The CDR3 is CASSFLRTGELFF. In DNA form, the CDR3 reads TGTGCCAGCAGCTTCTTAAGAACCGGGGAGCTGTTTTTT.

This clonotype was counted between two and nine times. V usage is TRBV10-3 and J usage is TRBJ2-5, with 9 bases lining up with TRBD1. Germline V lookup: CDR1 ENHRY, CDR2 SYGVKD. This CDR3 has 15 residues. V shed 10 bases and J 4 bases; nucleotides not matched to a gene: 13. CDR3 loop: CASQRQGGIGETQYF. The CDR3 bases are TGTGCCAGCCAGCGACAGGGGGGGATAGGAGAGACCCAGTACTTC.